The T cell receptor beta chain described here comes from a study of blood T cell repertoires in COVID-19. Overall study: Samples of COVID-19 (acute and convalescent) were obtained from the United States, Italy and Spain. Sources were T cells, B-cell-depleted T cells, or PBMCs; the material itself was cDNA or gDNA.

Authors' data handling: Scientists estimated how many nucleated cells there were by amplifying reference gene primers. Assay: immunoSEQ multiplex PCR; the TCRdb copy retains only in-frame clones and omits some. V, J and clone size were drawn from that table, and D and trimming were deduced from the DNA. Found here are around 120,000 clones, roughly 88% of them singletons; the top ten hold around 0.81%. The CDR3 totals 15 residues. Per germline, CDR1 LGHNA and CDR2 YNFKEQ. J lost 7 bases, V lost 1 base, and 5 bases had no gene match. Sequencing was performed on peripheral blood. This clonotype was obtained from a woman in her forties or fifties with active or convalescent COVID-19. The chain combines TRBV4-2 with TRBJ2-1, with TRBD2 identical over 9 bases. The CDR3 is CASSQVLAGRNEQFF. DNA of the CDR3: TGTGCCAGCAGCCAAGTGCTAGCGGGAAGGAATGAGCAGTTCTTC.